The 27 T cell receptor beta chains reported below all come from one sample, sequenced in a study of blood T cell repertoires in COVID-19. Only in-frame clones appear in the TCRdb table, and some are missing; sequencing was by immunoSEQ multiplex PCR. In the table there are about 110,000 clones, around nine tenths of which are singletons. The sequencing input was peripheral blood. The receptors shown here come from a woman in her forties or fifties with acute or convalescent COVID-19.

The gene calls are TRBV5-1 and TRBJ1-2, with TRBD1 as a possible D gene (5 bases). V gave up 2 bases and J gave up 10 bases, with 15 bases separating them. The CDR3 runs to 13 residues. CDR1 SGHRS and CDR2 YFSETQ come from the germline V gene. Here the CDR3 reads CASSFDSRGDYTF. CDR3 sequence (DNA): TGCGCCAGCAGCTTCGACAGTCGTGGTGACTACACCTTC.

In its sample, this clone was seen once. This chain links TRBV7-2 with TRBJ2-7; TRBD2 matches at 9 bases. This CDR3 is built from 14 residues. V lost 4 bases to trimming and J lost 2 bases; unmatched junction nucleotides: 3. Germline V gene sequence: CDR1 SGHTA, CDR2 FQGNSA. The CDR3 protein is CASSSQRGAYEQYF. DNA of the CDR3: TGTGCCAGCAGCTCCCAGCGGGGGGCCTACGAGCAGTACTTC. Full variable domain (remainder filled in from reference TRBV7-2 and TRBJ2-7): GAGVSQSPSNKVTEKGKDVELRCDPISGHTALYWYRQSLGQGLEFLIYFQGNSAPDKSGLPSDRFSAERTGGSVSTLTIQRTQQEDSAVYLCASSSQRGAYEQYFGPGTRLTVT.

The CDR3 DNA follows: TGTGCCAGCGCGTGGGAGAGGGGGAATCAGCCCCAGCATTTT. Its protein product is CASAWERGNQPQHF. The rearrangement joins TRBV16 to TRBJ1-5, with a weak D call TRBD1 (6 bases). Trimming took 8 bases from V and 4 from J, leaving 15 bases between them. The CDR3 totals 14 residues. CDR1 is KGHSY, CDR2 FQNENV, per germline.

The CDR3 reads CASSQEATAQSTDTQYF. The CDR3 DNA reads TGCGCCAGCAGCCAAGAGGCGACAGCCCAAAGCACAGATACGCAGTATTTT. This rearrangement joins TRBV4-1 to TRBJ2-3; possibly TRBD1 for D (5 bases). CDR1 is MGHRA and CDR2 is YSYEKL in the germline V gene. Trimming removed 0 bases from V and 0 bases from J, with 13 bases in between. CDR3 length equals 17 residues.

The CDR3 protein is CASNQGPGNTIYF. The CDR3 DNA follows: TGCGCCAGCAACCAGGGGCCTGGAAACACCATATATTTT. The chain is built from TRBV10-2 and TRBJ1-3; D may be TRBD1 (6 bases). This CDR3 has 13 residues. V was clipped by 7 bases and J by 2 bases, with 9 bases between them. Germline V gene data show CDR1 as WSHSY and CDR2 as SAAADI.

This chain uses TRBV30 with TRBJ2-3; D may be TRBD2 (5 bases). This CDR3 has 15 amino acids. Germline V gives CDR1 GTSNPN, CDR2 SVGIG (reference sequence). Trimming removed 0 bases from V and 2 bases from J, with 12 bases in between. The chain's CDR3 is CAWSVDSRDTDTQYF. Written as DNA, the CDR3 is TGTGCCTGGAGTGTAGATAGCCGGGACACAGATACGCAGTATTTT.

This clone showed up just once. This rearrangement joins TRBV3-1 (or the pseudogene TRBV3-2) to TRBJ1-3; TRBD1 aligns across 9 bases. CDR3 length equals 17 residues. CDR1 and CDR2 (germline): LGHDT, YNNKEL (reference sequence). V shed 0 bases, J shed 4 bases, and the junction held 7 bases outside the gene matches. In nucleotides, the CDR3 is TGTGCCAGCAGCCAAGAAATGACAGGGGGTAGAGGAAACACCATATATTTT. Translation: CASSQEMTGGRGNTIYF.

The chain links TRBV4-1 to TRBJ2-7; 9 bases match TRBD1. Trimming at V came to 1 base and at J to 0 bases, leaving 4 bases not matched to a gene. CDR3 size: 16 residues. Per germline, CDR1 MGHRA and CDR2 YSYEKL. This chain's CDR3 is CASSQGGTGPSYEQYF. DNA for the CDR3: TGCGCCAGCAGCCAAGGAGGGACAGGGCCCTCCTACGAGCAGTACTTC.

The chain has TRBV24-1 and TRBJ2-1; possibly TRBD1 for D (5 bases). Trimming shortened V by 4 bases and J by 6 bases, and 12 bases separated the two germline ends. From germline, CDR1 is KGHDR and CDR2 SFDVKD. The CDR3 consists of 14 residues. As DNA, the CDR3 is TGTGCCACCAGTGACACGATTACAGGCAATGAGCAGTTCTTC. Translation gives CATSDTITGNEQFF.

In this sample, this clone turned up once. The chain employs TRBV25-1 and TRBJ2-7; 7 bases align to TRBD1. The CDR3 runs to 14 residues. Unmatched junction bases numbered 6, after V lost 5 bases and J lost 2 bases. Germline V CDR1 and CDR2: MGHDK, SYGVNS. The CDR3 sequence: CASSTGTAAYEQYF. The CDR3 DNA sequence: TGTGCCAGCAGTACAGGGACAGCGGCCTACGAGCAGTACTTC.

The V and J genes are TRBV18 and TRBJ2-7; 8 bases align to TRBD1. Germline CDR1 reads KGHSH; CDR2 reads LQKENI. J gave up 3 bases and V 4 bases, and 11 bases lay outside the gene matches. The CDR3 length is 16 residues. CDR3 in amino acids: CASSLLSDRVFYEQYF. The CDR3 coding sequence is TGTGCCAGCTCACTCTTATCGGACAGGGTCTTCTACGAGCAGTACTTC.

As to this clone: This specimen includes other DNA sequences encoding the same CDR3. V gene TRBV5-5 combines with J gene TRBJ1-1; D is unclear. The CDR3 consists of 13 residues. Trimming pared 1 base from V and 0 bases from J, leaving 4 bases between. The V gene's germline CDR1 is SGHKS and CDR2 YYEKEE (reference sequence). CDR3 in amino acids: CASSLSVNTEAFF. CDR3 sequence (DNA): TGTGCCAGCAGCTTGTCCGTGAACACTGAAGCTTTCTTT.

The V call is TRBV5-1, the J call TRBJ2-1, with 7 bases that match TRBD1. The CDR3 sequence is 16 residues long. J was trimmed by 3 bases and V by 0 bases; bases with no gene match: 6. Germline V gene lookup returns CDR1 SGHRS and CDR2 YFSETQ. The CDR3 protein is CASSLGDRAVYNEQFF. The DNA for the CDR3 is TGCGCCAGCAGCTTGGGAGACAGGGCCGTCTACAATGAGCAGTTCTTC.

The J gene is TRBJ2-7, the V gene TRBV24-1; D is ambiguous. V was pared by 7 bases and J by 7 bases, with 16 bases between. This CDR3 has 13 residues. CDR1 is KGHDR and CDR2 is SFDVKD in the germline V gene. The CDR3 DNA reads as TGTGCCACCAGCCCAAGAGGTTTAGGAGAGCAGTACTTC. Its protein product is CATSPRGLGEQYF.

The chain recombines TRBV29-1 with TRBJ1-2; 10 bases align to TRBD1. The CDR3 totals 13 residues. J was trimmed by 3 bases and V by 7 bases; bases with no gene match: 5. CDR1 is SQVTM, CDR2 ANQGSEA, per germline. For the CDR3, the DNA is TGCAGCGCTTGGGGGACAGGGGACTATGGCTACACCTTC. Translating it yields CSAWGTGDYGYTF.

The CDR3 bases are TGCGCCAGCAGCTTGGACGCAGGGTCAAATCAGCCCCAGCATTTT. The encoded protein is CASSLDAGSNQPQHF. The chain links TRBV5-1 to TRBJ1-5; perhaps TRBD1 as D (5 bases). The CDR3 totals 15 residues. With 0 bases removed from V and 4 bases from J, the gap between germline ends came to 11 bases. Germline V gene lookup returns CDR1 SGHRS and CDR2 YFSETQ. The whole variable domain, remainder taken from reference TRBV5-1 and TRBJ1-5, is KAGVTQTPRYLIKTRGQQVTLSCSPISGHRSVSWYQQTPGQGLQFLFEYFSETQRNKGNFPGRFSGRQFSNSRSEMNVSTLELGDSALYLCASSLDAGSNQPQHFGDGTRLSIL.

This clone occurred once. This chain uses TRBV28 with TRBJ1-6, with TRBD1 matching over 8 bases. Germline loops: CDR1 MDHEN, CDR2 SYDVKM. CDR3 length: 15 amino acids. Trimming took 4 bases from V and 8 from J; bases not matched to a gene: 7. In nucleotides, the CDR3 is TGTGCCAGCAGTTCCCAGGGGGCGGTAGATTCACCCCTCCACTTT. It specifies CASSSQGAVDSPLHF. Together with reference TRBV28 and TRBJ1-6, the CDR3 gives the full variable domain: DVKVTQSSRYLVKRTGEKVFLECVQDMDHENMFWYRQDPGLGLRLIYFSYDVKMKEKGDIPEGYSVSREKKERFSLILESASTNQTSMYLCASSSQGAVDSPLHFGNGTRLTVT.

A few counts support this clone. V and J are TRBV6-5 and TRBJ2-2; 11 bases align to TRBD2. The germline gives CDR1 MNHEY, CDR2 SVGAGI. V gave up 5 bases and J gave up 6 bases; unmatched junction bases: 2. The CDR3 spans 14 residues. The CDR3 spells CASSILAGAGELFF. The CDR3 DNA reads TGTGCCAGCAGTATACTAGCGGGAGCCGGGGAGCTGTTTTTT.

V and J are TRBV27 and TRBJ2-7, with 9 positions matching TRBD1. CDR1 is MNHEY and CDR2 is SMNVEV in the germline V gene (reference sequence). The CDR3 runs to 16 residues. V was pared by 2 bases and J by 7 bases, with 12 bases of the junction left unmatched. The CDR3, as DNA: TGTGCCAGCAGTTTAATTCCGACAGGGGGTCTGGGGGAGCAGTACTTC. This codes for CASSLIPTGGLGEQYF.

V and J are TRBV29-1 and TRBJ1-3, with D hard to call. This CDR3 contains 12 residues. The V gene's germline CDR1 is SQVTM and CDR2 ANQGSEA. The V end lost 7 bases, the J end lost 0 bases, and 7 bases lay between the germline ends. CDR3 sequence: CSAGSSGNTIYF. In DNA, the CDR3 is TGCAGCGCCGGGAGCTCTGGAAACACCATATATTTT.

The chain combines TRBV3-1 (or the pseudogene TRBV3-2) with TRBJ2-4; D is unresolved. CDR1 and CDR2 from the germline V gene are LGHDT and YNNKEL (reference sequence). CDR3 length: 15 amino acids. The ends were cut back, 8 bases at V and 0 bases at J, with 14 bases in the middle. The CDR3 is CASSNRVTAKNIQYF. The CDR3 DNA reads TGTGCCAGCTCCAACAGAGTCACAGCCAAAAACATTCAGTACTTC.

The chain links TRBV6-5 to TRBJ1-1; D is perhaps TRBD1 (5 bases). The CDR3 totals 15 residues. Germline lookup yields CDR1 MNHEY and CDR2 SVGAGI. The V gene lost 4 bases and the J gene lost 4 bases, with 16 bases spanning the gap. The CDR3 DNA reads TGTGCCAGCAGTTCTGGGCCCACGGGGGGCACTGAAGCTTTCTTT. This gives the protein CASSSGPTGGTEAFF.

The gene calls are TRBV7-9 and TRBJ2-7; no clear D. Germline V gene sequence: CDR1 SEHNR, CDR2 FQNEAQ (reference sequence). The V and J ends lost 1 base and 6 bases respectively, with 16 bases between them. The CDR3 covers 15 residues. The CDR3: CASSLDGTQRLEQYF. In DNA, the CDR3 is TGTGCCAGCAGCTTAGACGGTACTCAGCGTCTCGAGCAGTACTTC.

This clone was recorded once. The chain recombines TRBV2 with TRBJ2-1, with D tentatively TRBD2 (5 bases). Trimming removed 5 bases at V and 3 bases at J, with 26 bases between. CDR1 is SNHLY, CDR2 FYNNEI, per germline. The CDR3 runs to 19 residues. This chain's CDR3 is CASSSSFNPTRNSYNEQFF. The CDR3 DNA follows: TGTGCCAGCAGTTCCTCTTTCAACCCTACTAGAAATAGCTACAATGAGCAGTTCTTC. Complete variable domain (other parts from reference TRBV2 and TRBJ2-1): EPEVTQTPSHQVTQMGQEVILRCVPISNHLYFYWYRQILGQKVEFLVSFYNNEISEKSEIFDDQFSVERPDGSNFTLKIRSTKLEDSAMYFCASSSSFNPTRNSYNEQFFGPGTRLTVL.

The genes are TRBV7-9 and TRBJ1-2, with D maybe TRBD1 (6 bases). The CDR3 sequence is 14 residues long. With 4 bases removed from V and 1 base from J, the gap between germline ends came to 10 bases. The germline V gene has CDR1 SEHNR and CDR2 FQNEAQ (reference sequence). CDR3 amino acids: CASSSSGVNYGYTF. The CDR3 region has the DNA TGTGCCAGCAGCTCCTCAGGGGTTAACTATGGCTACACCTTC.

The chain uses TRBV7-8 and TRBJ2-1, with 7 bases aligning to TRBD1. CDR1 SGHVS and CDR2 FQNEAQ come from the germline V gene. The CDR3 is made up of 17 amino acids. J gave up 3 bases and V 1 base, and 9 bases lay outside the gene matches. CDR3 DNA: TGTGCCAGCAGCTTAGTCATGGGACAGACCTACTACAATGAGCAGTTCTTC. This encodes CASSLVMGQTYYNEQFF.

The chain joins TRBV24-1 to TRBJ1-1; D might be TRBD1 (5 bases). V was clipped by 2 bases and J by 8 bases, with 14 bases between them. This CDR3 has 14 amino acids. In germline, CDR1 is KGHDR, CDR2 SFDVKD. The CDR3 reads CATSDSGTGGEAFF. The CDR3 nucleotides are TGTGCCACCAGTGATTCCGGGACTGGGGGGGAAGCTTTCTTT.